The rows below give T cell receptor beta chains drawn from one sample of a study of T cells expressing NK-cell markers. TCRdb reprocessed the 5' RACE reads and reports one entry per CDR3 protein, with no DNA. This table holds fewer than 400,000 distinct CDR3 sequences. The specimen was blood T cells: a sorted CD56 or NKG2C T cell subset, CD4+ or CD8+ T cells, or bulk PBMC T cells (not recorded which). Every receptor here comes from a woman between 45 and 60 years old in good health. Both conserved end residues are part of each CDR3.

v_call,cdr3_length,j_call,cdr3_aa
TRBV10-2,11,TRBJ2-1,CASNQHNEQFF
TRBV5-1,14,TRBJ2-7,CASSFGRGRYEQYF
TRBV7-9,15,TRBJ2-5,CASSQGAGGQETQYF
TRBV7-6,16,TRBJ2-1,CASSLVGGRGRNEQFF
TRBV12-3/TRBV12-4,17,TRBJ1-3,CASDTPQGFTFGNTIYF
TRBV12-3/TRBV12-4,15,TRBJ1-1,CASRDNRGLDAEAFF
TRBV20-1,15,TRBJ2-7,CSASPTLWGSSEQYF
TRBV27,13,TRBJ2-2,CASMIRGSGELFF
TRBV12-3/TRBV12-4,13,TRBJ2-1,CATSGPMSRKQFF
TRBV4-1,20,TRBJ2-2,CASSQDDPGLAGRGTGELFF
TRBV29-1,13,TRBJ1-1,CSVSRTENTEAFF
TRBV27,13,TRBJ2-1,CASGRREYNEQFF
TRBV9,17,TRBJ2-3,CASSVEGSGRVTDTQYF
TRBV4-1,16,TRBJ2-2,CASSQVPSGRTGELFF
TRBV9,18,TRBJ2-1,CASSVDPSTSGSYNEQFF
TRBV12-3/TRBV12-4,13,TRBJ2-7,CASSFGELNEQYF
TRBV6-5,15,TRBJ1-1,CASSSGQGFYTEAFF
TRBV4-1,16,TRBJ1-1,CASSQERRATGPEAFF
TRBV9,15,TRBJ2-3,CASSVGPRRTDTQYF
TRBV14,16,TRBJ1-1,CASSQPGQGENTEAFF
TRBV6-5,15,TRBJ2-5,CASIPTSGLQETQYF
TRBV5-1,17,TRBJ2-1,CASKPSGRTAPYNEQFF
TRBV11-2,16,TRBJ2-3,CASSLDSGRGTDTQYF
TRBV11-2,13,TRBJ2-7,CASSLEVGGEQYF
TRBV24-1,14,TRBJ2-4,CATSDWGGENIQYF
TRBV25-1,15,TRBJ2-1,CASSEGTGVTNEQFF
TRBV20-1,15,TRBJ1-5,CSARVGTYSNQPQHF
TRBV7-2,15,TRBJ2-1,CASSLYRGHYNEQFF
TRBV9,15,TRBJ2-7,CASSISAGGAYEQYF
TRBV12-3/TRBV12-4,12,TRBJ2-1,CASGSQPWEQFF
TRBV5-1,18,TRBJ2-3,CASSLEPSGAKPRDTQYF
TRBV6-1,15,TRBJ2-3,CASSEWGQRGDTQYF
TRBV7-9,16,TRBJ2-7,CASSSRGLAVSYEQYF
TRBV6-5,15,TRBJ2-1,CASSYSNPTDNEQFF
TRBV6-2/TRBV6-3,13,TRBJ2-1,CASTTGMVFTQFF
TRBV29-1,13,TRBJ2-1,CSLGTGNYNEQFF
TRBV2,13,TRBJ2-3,CASSDGEADTQYF
TRBV24-1,17,TRBJ2-2,CATSDPLADSNTGELFF
TRBV14,16,TRBJ2-3,CASSQGWTSGTDTQYF
TRBV20-1,17,TRBJ2-3,CSARDLGLASSTDTQYF
TRBV5-1,14,TRBJ2-7,CASSLEAATDEQYF
TRBV18,16,TRBJ2-5,CASSPIPGTSQETQYF
TRBV15,14,TRBJ2-1,CATQPLRLANEQFF